One T cell receptor (beta chain) is described in this entry. The antigen is undetermined. CDR1 is SGHDT and CDR2 is YYEEEE in the germline V gene. V dropped 5 bases and J dropped 6; count of bases not matched to a gene: 6. This CDR3 region has 14 residues. The data were taken from a study of T cells in Graves' hyperthyroidism and ophthalmopathy. Uncontrolled infection, other autoimmune disease, pregnancy or lactation disqualified patients from enrolment. Notes on the study in general: Ophthalmopathy cases were set apart from stable hyperthyroidism by a 13 V-J model. The model forecast ophthalmopathy, anticipating it by a median approximately 6 months before onset. Blood also held most thyroid clonotypes expanded beyond 0.001.

RNA transcripts provided the source from which TCR beta CDR3 regions were amplified. HTBI primers drove first-round RT-PCR of the TCR CDR3. MiXCR was run by TCRdb on the multiplex PCR reads, yielding one entry per CDR3 protein. The data show roughly 500,000 distinct CDR3 sequences, 35% to 50% seen once. The sequenced sample consisted of peripheral blood or thyroid tissue (not recorded which). The clonotype comes from an adult woman with Graves' disease, either hyperthyroidism or ophthalmopathy (not recorded which). The chain carries TRBV5-6 and TRBJ2-2; 8 bases map to TRBD2. The CDR3 nucleotides are TGTGCCAGCAGGGGGACTAGGGGCGCCGGGGAGCTGTTTTTT. Residues: CASRGTRGAGELFF.